Below, 26 T cell receptor beta chains from the same sample are listed, as sequenced in a study of blood T cell repertoires in COVID-19. Measured with immunoSEQ multiplex PCR; TCRdb has only the in-frame clones, and not every one. The data show roughly 200,000 clones, around 83% seen once. Specimen: peripheral blood. The source of these receptors is a woman older than 75 with COVID-19, enrolled during active disease.

The chain employs TRBV4-3 and TRBJ1-1; D uncertain. This CDR3 spans 13 amino acids. V gave up 4 bases and J gave up 0 bases, with 6 bases separating them. Germline CDR1 is LGHNA and CDR2 is YSLEER. CDR3 coding DNA: TGCGCCAGCAGCCTTAACTTGAACACTGAAGCTTTCTTT. It yields the protein CASSLNLNTEAFF.

CDR3 residues: CAWSSPDRSQHF. The CDR3 DNA reads as TGTGCCTGGAGTTCCCCCGATCGGTCCCAGCATTTT. This chain joins TRBV30 and TRBJ1-5; unclear D gene. Per germline, CDR1 GTSNPN and CDR2 SVGIG (reference sequence). Trimming took 2 bases from V and 11 from J, leaving 13 bases between them. The CDR3 sequence is 12 residues long.

This clone was found a few times. The chain carries TRBV7-8 and TRBJ2-2, with D tentatively TRBD1 (6 bases). Germline values: CDR1 SGHVS, CDR2 FQNEAQ. Trimming stripped 4 bases from V and 2 bases from J, with 8 bases between. The CDR3 loop spans 14 amino acids. The DNA of the CDR3 is TGTGCCAGCAGCTCGGGACACAACACCGGGGAGCTGTTTTTT. This encodes CASSSGHNTGELFF.

The DNA of the CDR3 is TGTGCCAGCAGCCTTATAGCCGGGACAGGGGTTTCCGAGCAGTACTTC. It codes for CASSLIAGTGVSEQYF. The V gene is TRBV5-8, the J gene TRBJ2-7, with 10 bases that match TRBD1. The J segment lost 6 bases and the V segment lost 4 bases, leaving 13 bases of the junction unmatched. CDR1 is SGHTS and CDR2 is YDEGEE in the germline V gene. The CDR3 spans 16 residues.

The chain joins TRBV28 to TRBJ1-4, with a tentative D call TRBD1 (5 bases). Trimming shortened V by 6 bases and J by 8 bases, and 13 bases separated the two germline ends. CDR1 is MDHEN and CDR2 is SYDVKM in the germline V gene. This CDR3 is 13 amino acids long. The CDR3 here is CASSSGGDEKLFF. As DNA, the CDR3 is TGTGCCAGCAGCTCGGGGGGGGACGAAAAACTGTTTTTT. Complete variable domain (other parts from reference TRBV28 and TRBJ1-4): DVKVTQSSRYLVKRTGEKVFLECVQDMDHENMFWYRQDPGLGLRLIYFSYDVKMKEKGDIPEGYSVSREKKERFSLILESASTNQTSMYLCASSSGGDEKLFFGSGTQLSVL.

V gene TRBV2 combines with J gene TRBJ1-1; D is unclear. CDR3 length equals 13 residues. The germline gives CDR1 SNHLY, CDR2 FYNNEI. V lost 6 bases to trimming and J lost 0 bases, with 8 bases between them. CDR3 coding DNA: TGTGCCAGCAGGGGCTCGATGAACACTGAAGCTTTCTTT. This codes for CASRGSMNTEAFF.

The chain couples TRBV10-3 to TRBJ1-1; D is perhaps TRBD1 (5 bases). V was pared by 6 bases and J by 2 bases, with 10 bases between. This CDR3 is 13 amino acids long. Germline CDR1 and CDR2: ENHRY and SYGVKD. In DNA, the CDR3 is TGTGCCATCAGGGAACAGGAAAACACTGAAGCTTTCTTT. Residues: CAIREQENTEAFF.

The CDR3 here is CASSFQGTSGSRNEQFF. CDR3 sequence (DNA): TGTGCCAGCAGCTTCCAGGGGACTAGCGGGAGTCGCAATGAGCAGTTCTTC. The rearrangement uses TRBV7-9 and TRBJ2-1; 14 nucleotides align to TRBD2. V was pared by 3 bases and J by 6 bases, with 7 bases of the junction left unmatched. The length of the CDR3 is 17 residues. CDR1 is SEHNR and CDR2 is FQNEAQ in the germline V gene (reference sequence). Full variable domain (missing parts from reference TRBV7-9 and TRBJ2-1): DTGVSQNPRHKITKRGQNVTFRCDPISEHNRLYWYRQTLGQGPEFLTYFQNEAQLEKSRLLSDRFSAERPKGSFSTLEIQRTEQGDSAMYLCASSFQGTSGSRNEQFFGPGTRLTVL.

The chain is built from TRBV7-9 and TRBJ1-1; no definite D call. The CDR3 runs to 14 residues. Between the trimmed V and J ends, which lost 5 bases and 4 bases, there was a span of 14 bases. From germline, CDR1 is SEHNR and CDR2 FQNEAQ (reference sequence). CDR3 DNA sequence: TGTGCCAGCAGCCCACCGTGGCAGCGCACTGAAGCTTTCTTT. It translates to CASSPPWQRTEAFF.

In this sample, this clone turned up a few times. This chain joins TRBV9 and TRBJ2-2; 9 positions agree with TRBD2. CDR1 is SGDLS, CDR2 YYNGEE, per germline. The J segment lost 7 bases and the V segment lost 0 bases, leaving 4 bases of the junction unmatched. This CDR3 is 15 amino acids long. The CDR3 nucleotides are TGTGCCAGCAGCGTAGTAGCGGGAGTGGGCGGGGAGCTGTTTTTT. Protein product: CASSVVAGVGGELFF.

The chain carries TRBV18 and TRBJ1-1; D remains unclear. CDR3 length equals 14 residues. V dropped 3 bases and J dropped 0 bases, with 8 bases sitting between them. Germline loops: CDR1 KGHSH, CDR2 LQKENI. In DNA form, the CDR3 reads TGTGCCAGCTCACCTTCTTATGTGAACACTGAAGCTTTCTTT. Its protein product is CASSPSYVNTEAFF.

The chain couples TRBV7-2 to TRBJ2-7; TRBD2 aligns across 13 bases. The J segment lost 3 bases and the V segment lost 5 bases, leaving 4 bases of the junction unmatched. This CDR3 is 15 amino acids long. Per the germline V gene, CDR1 is SGHTA and CDR2 is FQGNSA. The CDR3 nucleotides read TGTGCCAGCAGCCACAGGACTAGCGGGAGCTACGAGCAGTACTTC. Its protein is CASSHRTSGSYEQYF. The complete variable domain, with remaining parts taken from reference TRBV7-2 and TRBJ2-7, reads GAGVSQSPSNKVTEKGKDVELRCDPISGHTALYWYRQSLGQGLEFLIYFQGNSAPDKSGLPSDRFSAERTGGSVSTLTIQRTQQEDSAVYLCASSHRTSGSYEQYFGPGTRLTVT.

The chain carries TRBV18 and TRBJ1-5; D not certain. Germline CDR1 KGHSH, CDR2 LQKENI. The CDR3 is 14 amino acids. Between the trimmed V and J ends, which lost 1 base and 0 bases, there was a span of 4 bases. The CDR3 spells CASSPLVSNQPQHF. CDR3 sequence (DNA): TGTGCCAGCTCACCACTAGTTAGCAATCAGCCCCAGCATTTT.

V is TRBV5-5 and J is TRBJ2-1, with 15 bases that match TRBD2. Germline-derived CDR1 and CDR2 are SGHKS and YYEKEE (reference sequence). V lost 4 bases and J lost 3; bases outside the gene matches: 11. This CDR3 has 19 amino acids. The CDR3 sequence: CASSRKPGLAGGYYNEQFF. Written as DNA, the CDR3 is TGTGCCAGCAGCAGAAAGCCGGGACTAGCGGGAGGATACTACAATGAGCAGTTCTTC. The full variable domain, with the rest looked up from reference TRBV5-5 and TRBJ2-1, is DAGVTQSPTHLIKTRGQQVTLRCSPISGHKSVSWYQQVLGQGPQFIFQYYEKEERGRGNFPDRFSARQFPNYSSELNVNALLLGDSALYLCASSRKPGLAGGYYNEQFFGPGTRLTVL.

The chain uses TRBV24-1 and TRBJ2-3; perhaps TRBD2 as D (6 bases). Germline assignment: CDR1 KGHDR and CDR2 SFDVKD. CDR3 length: 12 residues. V was shortened by 5 bases and J by 5 bases, with 7 bases between the two germline ends. The CDR3: CATSGSGDTQYF. The DNA for the CDR3 is TGTGCCACCAGTGGTAGCGGAGATACGCAGTATTTT.

The CDR3: CASGLVQRTGAEQYF. Written as DNA, the CDR3 is TGTGCTAGTGGTTTGGTACAGAGGACAGGGGCCGAGCAGTACTTC. The gene calls are TRBV12-5 and TRBJ2-7, with 9 bases that match TRBD1. Germline V gives CDR1 LGHNT, CDR2 FRNRAP. V was clipped by 0 bases and J by 6 bases; unmatched bases: 6. This CDR3 is built from 15 residues.

The chain couples TRBV27 to TRBJ2-7; D might be TRBD2 (6 bases). This CDR3 is 15 amino acids long. Trimming stripped 2 bases from V and 1 base from J, with 12 bases between. In germline, CDR1 is MNHEY, CDR2 SMNVEV (reference sequence). The CDR3 reads CASSLGAGFSYEQYF. DNA for the CDR3: TGTGCCAGCAGTTTAGGGGCGGGATTTTCCTACGAGCAGTACTTC.

The chain is built from TRBV28 and TRBJ2-7; a possible D gene is TRBD2 (6 bases). The CDR3 is 15 amino acids. Germline lookup yields CDR1 MDHEN and CDR2 SYDVKM. The V and J ends lost 3 bases and 8 bases respectively, with 20 bases between them. The CDR3 DNA follows: TGTGCCAGCAGTTTCGGAGGGACTCAGCTTACGAAGCAGTACTTC. Translation gives CASSFGGTQLTKQYF.

The V gene is TRBV6-5, the J gene TRBJ2-7; TRBD1 matches 8 bases. The CDR3 runs to 14 residues. Germline lookup yields CDR1 MNHEY and CDR2 SVGAGI. Trimming removed 7 bases from V and 0 bases from J; junction bases left unmatched: 5. This CDR3 reads CASKETGDSYEQYF. Written as DNA, the CDR3 is TGTGCCAGCAAAGAGACAGGGGACTCCTACGAGCAGTACTTC.

The chain is built from TRBV10-3 and TRBJ2-7, with TRBD2 matching 7 bases. This CDR3 comprises 12 residues. CDR1 and CDR2 (germline): ENHRY, SYGVKD. V shed 4 bases and J 5 bases; nucleotides not matched to a gene: 2. CDR3 protein: CAISVGGDEQYF. CDR3 coding DNA: TGTGCCATCAGTGTGGGAGGGGACGAGCAGTACTTC.

V is TRBV7-6 and J is TRBJ2-1; 9 bases are a match to TRBD2. This CDR3 contains 15 residues. The V and J ends lost 5 bases and 1 base, in that order; junction bases with no gene match: 3. The germline V gene encodes CDR1 SGHVS and CDR2 FNYEAQ. CDR3 residues: CASSPLAGSYNEQFF. The DNA for the CDR3 is TGTGCCAGCAGCCCCCTAGCGGGATCCTACAATGAGCAGTTCTTC.

This clone occurred once. The chain employs TRBV7-3 and TRBJ2-5; 9 bases match TRBD1. Germline CDR1 is SGHTA and CDR2 is FQGTGA. The CDR3 runs 17 residues. V was clipped by 5 bases and J by 1 base; unmatched bases: 11. The CDR3 DNA sequence: TGTGCCAGCAGCCCACGCCAGGGGGACAGGGTCCAAGAGACCCAGTACTTC. It translates to CASSPRQGDRVQETQYF.

V usage is TRBV2 and J usage is TRBJ1-5; 7 bases are shared with TRBD1. The V and J ends lost 6 bases and 4 bases, in that order; junction bases with no gene match: 9. Germline V gives CDR1 SNHLY, CDR2 FYNNEI. The CDR3 covers 15 residues. CDR3 bases: TGTGCCAGCAGCTTAACAGGGGTTGGAAATCAGCCCCAGCATTTT. Its protein product is CASSLTGVGNQPQHF.

The chain combines TRBV3-1 (or the pseudogene TRBV3-2) with TRBJ1-2, with D perhaps matching TRBD1 (5 bases). Trimming removed 1 base at V and 8 bases at J, with 17 bases between. Germline values: CDR1 LGHDT, CDR2 YNNKEL (reference sequence). This CDR3 comprises 15 residues. DNA of the CDR3: TGTGCCAGCAGCCAAGGGATGACAGACCCGCGAGGCTACACCTTC. Encoded protein: CASSQGMTDPRGYTF.

The chain uses TRBV7-9 and TRBJ2-1; possible D gene TRBD2, 6 bases. Trimming shortened V by 3 bases and J by 1 base, and 13 bases separated the two germline ends. CDR1 SEHNR and CDR2 FQNEAQ come from the germline V gene (reference sequence). The CDR3 runs to 16 residues. As DNA, the CDR3 is TGTGCCAGCAGCTTCAAAATAGGAGGGTCCTACAATGAGCAGTTCTTC. This codes for CASSFKIGGSYNEQFF.

V and J are TRBV9 and TRBJ2-3; the match to TRBD2 covers 12 bases. V lost 0 bases, J lost 3 bases, and 8 bases stayed unmatched. Germline CDR1 is SGDLS and CDR2 is YYNGEE. CDR3 length: 18 amino acids. CDR3 residues: CASSVDLAGGPGTDTQYF. For the CDR3, the DNA is TGTGCCAGCAGCGTAGATCTAGCGGGGGGGCCGGGGACAGATACGCAGTATTTT.